These 7 T cell receptor beta chains were all obtained from the same sample, sequenced in a study of T-cell reconstitution after alpha-beta-depleted transplantation in children. Unique molecular identifiers were used in preparing the TCRbeta library. TCRdb re-derived calls from the PCR reads in MiXCR, one entry per CDR3 protein. The repertoire holds about 100,000 distinct CDR3 sequences, with approximately 8% as singletons. Sequences were derived from PBMCs, sampled before TCRalphabeta/CD19-depleted stem cell transplant. These receptors originate from a boy between 2 and 10 years old with acute lymphoblastic leukemia, due to receive a stem cell transplant.

This chain links TRBV3-1 with TRBJ2-1; D ambiguous. Germline lookup yields CDR1 LGHDT and CDR2 YNNKEL (reference sequence). V was pared by 4 bases and J by 8 bases, with 21 bases between. The CDR3 consists of 16 residues. CDR3 sequence reads: CASSPLDPGSPHEQFF. In DNA, the CDR3 is TGTGCCAGCAGCCCCTTGGACCCCGGGTCTCCCCATGAGCAGTTCTTC.

The CDR3 spells CASSSGVFQYF. Here the CDR3 DNA reads TGTGCCAGCAGCTCGGGTGTTTTCCAGTACTTC. The chain employs TRBV7-2 and TRBJ2-5; D remains ambiguous. CDR1 SGHTA and CDR2 FQGNSA come from the germline V gene. With 4 bases removed from V and 10 bases from J, the gap between germline ends came to 10 bases. The CDR3 contains 11 residues. Complete variable domain (other parts from reference TRBV7-2 and TRBJ2-5): GAGVSQSPSNKVTEKGKDVELRCDPISGHTALYWYRQSLGQGLEFLIYFQGNSAPDKSGLPSDRFSAERTGGSVSTLTIQRTQQEDSAVYLCASSSGVFQYFGPGTRLLVL.

The CDR3 region is CASGPHQPQHF. CDR3 DNA sequence: TGTGCCAGCGGGCCCCATCAGCCCCAGCATTTT. The chain combines TRBV12-3 or TRBV12-4 with TRBJ1-5; the D is unclear. This CDR3 is 11 amino acids long. V dropped 8 bases and J dropped 5 bases, with 7 bases sitting between them.

This clonotype was counted many times. The rearrangement links TRBV20-1 to TRBJ2-7; 8 nucleotides line up with TRBD1. Trimming removed 3 bases from V and 0 bases from J; junction bases left unmatched: 16. The CDR3 extends over 18 amino acids. CDR1 is DFQATT, CDR2 SNEGSKA, per germline (reference sequence). This chain's CDR3 is CSASLTLARGPGSYEQYF. The CDR3 region has the DNA TGCAGTGCTAGCCTGACACTAGCCAGGGGGCCCGGCTCCTACGAGCAGTACTTC.

This clonotype was observed many times. This chain connects TRBV7-2 to TRBJ2-1; D gene uncertain. V lost 1 base and J lost 5, with 12 bases in between. Germline loops: CDR1 SGHTA, CDR2 FQGNSA. CDR3 size: 15 residues. CDR3 in DNA: TGTGCCAGCAGCTTAGAACTACCTAGGCACAATGAGCAGTTCTTC. It is translated as CASSLELPRHNEQFF.

J is TRBJ2-3 and V is TRBV7-9; 7 bases align to TRBD2. J gave up 1 base and V 4 bases, and 11 bases lay outside the gene matches. Germline V gene lookup returns CDR1 SEHNR and CDR2 FQNEAQ (reference sequence). CDR3 size: 17 residues. The CDR3, as DNA: TGTGCCAGCAGCTCAGGGATTCGGGGGGTGGGCACAGATACGCAGTATTTT. Encoded protein: CASSSGIRGVGTDTQYF. Full variable domain (outside the CDR3, taken from reference TRBV7-9 and TRBJ2-3): DTGVSQNPRHKITKRGQNVTFRCDPISEHNRLYWYRQTLGQGPEFLTYFQNEAQLEKSRLLSDRFSAERPKGSFSTLEIQRTEQGDSAMYLCASSSGIRGVGTDTQYFGPGTRLTVL.

DNA of the CDR3: TGTGCCAGCAGCCAAGGGGAAGGGAGGGGAAACACTGAAGCTTTCTTT. It codes for CASSQGEGRGNTEAFF. The rearrangement joins TRBV4-2 to TRBJ1-1; the D gene is possibly TRBD1 (5 bases). V lost 1 base to trimming and J lost 2 bases, with 14 bases between them. The CDR3 length is 16 residues. CDR1 and CDR2 from the germline V gene are LGHNA and YNFKEQ.